This T cell receptor (beta chain) was obtained from a study of cytomegalovirus exposure and HLA in healthy donors. Worth noting for this clone: As yet, its antigen is unknown.

PCR employed 60 Vbeta and 13 Jbeta primers. Here immunoSEQ multiplex PCR was the method, and the copy in TCRdb shows in-frame clones only, minus some. The table shows around 96,000 clones, with over 75% occurring only once. There were likely unrecorded immune exposures, though donors were nominally healthy when sampled. CDR1 is LNHDA, CDR2 SQIVND, per germline (reference sequence). The trim removed 4 bases at V and 4 bases at J, leaving 8 bases unmatched. This CDR3 is built from 16 residues. Study conclusions and caveats: Information on immune exposure was restricted to one variable (CMV serostatus).

This chain uses TRBV19 with TRBJ1-3, with 9 nucleotides matching TRBD1. The sequence was collected from a man aged 18 to 30 in good health and CMV-seronegative. The sample was PBMCs. The CDR3 is CASSRAGTGSGNTIYF. In DNA, the CDR3 is TGTGCCAGTAGTAGGGCAGGGACAGGGTCCGGAAACACCATATATTTT.